These 32 T cell receptor beta chains originate from one sample sequenced in a study of shared clonotypes between healthy human individuals. The naive CD8 population came from CD45RO-negative cells selected for CCR7, without terminally differentiated effector memory CD45RA+ cells. Generated by immunoSEQ multiplex PCR, the TCRdb table keeps only in-frame clones and is missing some. Counted here are some 740,000 clones, approximately 92% occurring once; the ten biggest clones make up 24%. Sequencing was carried out using naive CD8+ T cells sorted from blood. These receptors originate from a man aged 30 to 45 in good health.

The chain links TRBV2 to TRBJ2-7, with 7 bases aligning to TRBD2. Germline V gene lookup returns CDR1 SNHLY and CDR2 FYNNEI. This CDR3 has 14 residues. The ends lost 8 bases at V and 3 bases at J; junction bases unmatched: 10. The CDR3 region is CASLGVAGLYEQYF. CDR3 coding DNA: TGTGCCAGCCTCGGGGTAGCGGGCCTCTACGAGCAGTACTTC.

The J gene is TRBJ1-2, the V gene TRBV7-9; 7 nucleotides line up with TRBD1. With 3 bases clipped from V and 0 bases from J, the junction kept 4 bases outside the gene matches. This CDR3 has 15 amino acids. From germline, CDR1 is SEHNR and CDR2 FQNEAQ (reference sequence). The chain's CDR3 is CASSFRQGANYGYTF. CDR3 sequence (DNA): TGTGCCAGCAGCTTTAGACAGGGTGCTAACTATGGCTACACCTTC.

This sequence joins TRBV5-8 and TRBJ2-7; D remains unclear. V was clipped by 4 bases and J by 5 bases, with 10 bases between them. Germline CDR1 is SGHTS and CDR2 is YDEGEE. The CDR3 runs to 12 residues. The CDR3: CASSPITNEQYF. The CDR3 nucleotides are TGTGCCAGCAGCCCGATAACGAACGAGCAGTACTTC.

This clone was detected only once. The genes are TRBV28 and TRBJ2-3; D not resolved. Trimming shortened V by 6 bases and J by 6 bases, and 19 bases separated the two germline ends. There are 15 residues in the CDR3. CDR1 is MDHEN, CDR2 SYDVKM, per germline. The CDR3 nucleotides are TGTGCCAGCAGGGGGATCCTTCCCGCAACTGATACGCAGTATTTT. Its protein product is CASRGILPATDTQYF. Filled out from reference TRBV28 and TRBJ2-3, the complete variable domain reads DVKVTQSSRYLVKRTGEKVFLECVQDMDHENMFWYRQDPGLGLRLIYFSYDVKMKEKGDIPEGYSVSREKKERFSLILESASTNQTSMYLCASRGILPATDTQYFGPGTRLTVL.

This clone was picked up a small number of times. The CDR3 DNA is TGCGCCAGCAGCCCGCTGCATAGGGAGTCCTACGAGCAGTACTTC. It is translated as CASSPLHRESYEQYF. The chain uses TRBV4-1 and TRBJ2-7, with D tentatively TRBD2 (5 bases). V was clipped by 4 bases and J by 1 base, with 14 bases between them. The CDR3 totals 15 residues. The V gene's germline CDR1 is MGHRA and CDR2 YSYEKL.

Only one count was recorded for this clone. The rearrangement joins TRBV4-3 to TRBJ2-1, with 8 bases that match TRBD2. V shed 0 bases and J 6 bases; nucleotides not matched to a gene: 10. This CDR3 has 17 amino acids. In germline, CDR1 is LGHNA, CDR2 YSLEER. The CDR3 here is CASSQDPGRAVGNEQFF. As DNA, the CDR3 is TGCGCCAGCAGCCAAGATCCCGGGAGGGCGGTGGGCAATGAGCAGTTCTTC.

This chain links TRBV4-3 with TRBJ2-7; 7 bases agree with TRBD2. The CDR3 consists of 16 residues. Germline V gene lookup returns CDR1 LGHNA and CDR2 YSLEER. The trim removed 1 base at V and 7 bases at J, leaving 13 bases unmatched. CDR3: CASSQGLGAGKSEQYF. CDR3 sequence (DNA): TGCGCCAGCAGCCAAGGACTGGGAGCGGGAAAATCGGAGCAGTACTTC.

This chain links TRBV9 with TRBJ2-1, with D tentatively TRBD1 (6 bases). The germline V gene encodes CDR1 SGDLS and CDR2 YYNGEE. Trimming removed 4 bases at V and 10 bases at J, with 15 bases between. The CDR3 loop spans 13 amino acids. The CDR3 sequence is CASSPRDIREQFF. The CDR3 DNA is TGTGCCAGCAGCCCCCGGGACATAAGGGAGCAGTTCTTC.

The chain has TRBV29-1 and TRBJ1-1; no definite D call. CDR1 SQVTM and CDR2 ANQGSEA come from the germline V gene. The ends were cut back, 5 bases at V and 5 bases at J, with 15 bases in the middle. This CDR3 contains 13 residues. In DNA, the CDR3 is TGCAGCGTTATCCCGAGAGAAAGGACTGAAGCTTTCTTT. As protein: CSVIPRERTEAFF.

The chain joins TRBV6-5 to TRBJ2-1; D not resolved. Trimming stripped 6 bases from V and 6 bases from J, with 12 bases between. The CDR3 is 13 residues long. The germline gives CDR1 MNHEY, CDR2 SVGAGI. CDR3 bases: TGTGCCAGCAGCGACATAAACAGCAATGAGCAGTTCTTC. This codes for CASSDINSNEQFF.

The chain couples TRBV5-6 to TRBJ2-7; TRBD2 matches at 9 bases. The CDR3 length is 14 residues. V was pared by 5 bases and J by 6 bases, with 9 bases of the junction left unmatched. Germline V lookup: CDR1 SGHDT, CDR2 YYEEEE. The CDR3 is CASSFSGSKVEQYF. CDR3 nucleotide sequence: TGTGCCAGCAGTTTTAGCGGGAGCAAAGTCGAGCAGTACTTC.

The chain recombines TRBV28 with TRBJ1-1; D gene unclear. The CDR3 runs to 15 residues. V gave up 6 bases and J gave up 1 base, with 15 bases separating them. The V gene's germline CDR1 is MDHEN and CDR2 SYDVKM. The CDR3: CASSPPTASNTEAFF. The CDR3 DNA is TGTGCCAGCAGCCCGCCCACAGCGTCGAACACTGAAGCTTTCTTT.

CDR3 sequence: CASSPAVGAGGPLNQPQHF. CDR3 bases: TGTGCCAGCAGCCCGGCGGTCGGAGCAGGGGGGCCTCTCAATCAGCCCCAGCATTTT. This rearrangement joins TRBV7-9 to TRBJ1-5, with 7 bases aligning to TRBD1. The CDR3 runs to 19 residues. V gave up 5 bases and J gave up 3 bases; unmatched junction bases: 19. Looked up from germline, CDR1 is SEHNR and CDR2 is FQNEAQ (reference sequence).

The J gene is TRBJ2-7, the V gene TRBV7-8; D gene uncertain. The CDR3 length is 13 residues. The germline V gene encodes CDR1 SGHVS and CDR2 FQNEAQ. Trimming took 2 bases from V and 0 from J, leaving 5 bases between them. This CDR3 is CASSLYSSYEQYF. Written as DNA, the CDR3 is TGTGCCAGCAGCTTATACAGCTCCTACGAGCAGTACTTC.

This clone was counted between two and nine times. V gene TRBV5-4 combines with J gene TRBJ2-2; 10 nucleotides agree with TRBD1. The V gene's germline CDR1 is SGHNT and CDR2 YYREEE (reference sequence). The ends lost 5 bases at V and 4 bases at J; junction bases unmatched: 11. The CDR3 has 17 amino acids. CDR3 bases: TGTGCCAGCAGTTTCTTGGGACAGGGGTTTGCCACCGGGGAGCTGTTTTTT. Translating gives CASSFLGQGFATGELFF.

V gene TRBV4-1 combines with J gene TRBJ2-3; TRBD1 matches 7 bases. CDR1 is MGHRA and CDR2 is YSYEKL in the germline V gene. The CDR3 is made up of 15 amino acids. J gave up 6 bases and V 6 bases, and 12 bases lay outside the gene matches. This chain's CDR3 is CASRGGTALVDTQYF. CDR3 DNA sequence: TGCGCCAGCAGAGGGGGCACAGCGCTGGTGGATACGCAGTATTTT.

The chain joins TRBV11-2 to TRBJ2-2; no clear D. CDR1 is SGHAT and CDR2 is FQNNGV in the germline V gene. V lost 5 bases and J 4 bases, leaving 14 bases between the germline ends. CDR3 length: 15 amino acids. This chain's CDR3 is CASSPQSLPTGELFF. CDR3 DNA sequence: TGTGCCAGCAGCCCCCAATCATTGCCCACCGGGGAGCTGTTTTTT.

This clone turned up a few times. The chain employs TRBV5-6 and TRBJ1-5; D call uncertain. Per the germline V gene, CDR1 is SGHDT and CDR2 is YYEEEE. V was trimmed by 7 bases and J by 0 bases, leaving 17 bases between them. This CDR3 is built from 16 residues. CDR3 nucleotide sequence: TGTGCCAGCGGAGACACAAAGAATTATAGCAATCAGCCCCAGCATTTT. Translated: CASGDTKNYSNQPQHF. The entire variable domain, with the rest obtained from reference TRBV5-6 and TRBJ1-5, is as follows: DAGVTQSPTHLIKTRGQQVTLRCSPKSGHDTVSWYQQALGQGPQFIFQYYEEEERQRGNFPDRFSGHQFPNYSSELNVNALLLGDSALYLCASGDTKNYSNQPQHFGDGTRLSIL.

V and J are TRBV29-1 and TRBJ1-1; possible D gene TRBD1, 6 bases. V was clipped by 6 bases and J by 4 bases, with 12 bases between them. The germline CDR1 and CDR2 sequences are SQVTM and ANQGSEA. CDR3 length equals 12 residues. CDR3 sequence (DNA): TGCAGCGTGCCGCGGGGGCCCACTGAAGCTTTCTTT. Protein: CSVPRGPTEAFF.

The chain uses TRBV13 and TRBJ1-2; D not resolved. V gave up 2 bases and J gave up 6 bases, with 13 bases separating them. The CDR3 covers 14 residues. Per the germline V gene, CDR1 is PRHDT and CDR2 is FYEKMQ (reference sequence). The DNA for the CDR3 is TGTGCCAGCAGCTTATCAGAAGGTATGAATGGCTACACCTTC. Its translation: CASSLSEGMNGYTF. Together with reference TRBV13 and TRBJ1-2, the CDR3 gives the full variable domain: AAGVIQSPRHLIKEKRETATLKCYPIPRHDTVYWYQQGPGQDPQFLISFYEKMQSDKGSIPDRFSAQQFSDYHSELNMSSLELGDSALYFCASSLSEGMNGYTFGSGTRLTVV.

This chain uses TRBV19 with TRBJ2-1; the match to TRBD2 covers 8 bases. Germline V CDR1 and CDR2: LNHDA, SQIVND (reference sequence). The CDR3 spans 15 residues. The ends lost 5 bases at V and 5 bases at J; junction bases unmatched: 8. CDR3 region: CASSPLPREDNEQFF. The CDR3 nucleotides read TGTGCCAGTAGTCCCCTGCCGCGGGAGGACAATGAGCAGTTCTTC. The whole variable domain, filled in from reference TRBV19 and TRBJ2-1, reads DGGITQSPKYLFRKEGQNVTLSCEQNLNHDAMYWYRQDPGQGLRLIYYSQIVNDFQKGDIAEGYSVSREKKESFPLTVTSAQKNPTAFYLCASSPLPREDNEQFFGPGTRLTVL.

This clone occurred once. The gene calls are TRBV25-1 and TRBJ2-1; D possibly uses TRBD1 or TRBD2 (5 bases each). V lost 3 bases, J lost 7 bases, and 13 bases lay in between. The CDR3 runs 14 residues. Per germline, CDR1 MGHDK and CDR2 SYGVNS. The CDR3 sequence is CASSDERGENEQFF. The CDR3 bases are TGTGCCAGCAGTGACGAAAGGGGAGAGAATGAGCAGTTCTTC.

V gene TRBV15 combines with J gene TRBJ1-5; D gene ambiguous. The CDR3 consists of 15 residues. Germline V gene lookup returns CDR1 LNHNV and CDR2 YYDKDF (reference sequence). Trimming cost V 1 base and J 0 bases, with 7 bases left between them. CDR3 loop: CATSRGESSNQPQHF. In DNA form, the CDR3 reads TGTGCCACCAGCAGAGGAGAGTCTAGCAATCAGCCCCAGCATTTT.

With respect to this clone: The same CDR3 arises from other DNA sequences in this sample as well. This chain connects TRBV11-2 to TRBJ2-7; D gene uncertain. The CDR3 consists of 11 residues. CDR1 and CDR2 from the germline V gene are SGHAT and FQNNGV. V lost 4 bases and J 4 bases, leaving 5 bases between the germline ends. CDR3 region: CASSSLYEQYF. CDR3 sequence (DNA): TGTGCCAGCAGCTCCCTTTACGAGCAGTACTTC.

V gene TRBV18 combines with J gene TRBJ2-6, with TRBD1 as a possible D gene (6 bases). V shed 0 bases and J shed 0 bases, with 18 bases lying between them. The CDR3 length is 20 residues. Germline V gives CDR1 KGHSH, CDR2 LQKENI. The CDR3 loop is CASSPPESRRTDSGANVLTF. For the CDR3, the DNA is TGTGCCAGCTCACCACCGGAATCTCGGCGGACAGACTCTGGGGCCAACGTCCTGACTTTC.

The genes are TRBV6-6 and TRBJ1-2; 8 bases line up with TRBD1. The CDR3 contains 11 residues. CDR1 is MNHNY and CDR2 is SVGAGI in the germline V gene (reference sequence). J gave up 8 bases and V 6 bases, and 2 bases lay outside the gene matches. In DNA, the CDR3 is TGTGCCAGCAGGGACAGGGAAGGCTACACCTTC. This encodes CASRDREGYTF.

Comments on this clone: This sample also contains other DNA sequences that code for the same CDR3. The V gene is TRBV5-4, the J gene TRBJ2-7; TRBD2 is a possible D gene (5 bases). The CDR3 consists of 13 residues. Looked up from germline, CDR1 is SGHNT and CDR2 is YYREEE (reference sequence). V was pared by 2 bases and J by 0 bases, with 6 bases between. The CDR3 is CASSFGSSYEQYF. CDR3 DNA: TGTGCCAGCAGCTTTGGGAGCTCCTACGAGCAGTACTTC.

The gene calls are TRBV15 and TRBJ2-7, with D uncertain. Between the trimmed V and J ends, which lost 6 bases and 3 bases, there was a span of 12 bases. The germline CDR1 and CDR2 sequences are LNHNV and YYDKDF (reference sequence). The CDR3 loop spans 13 amino acids. The DNA of the CDR3 is TGTGCCACCAGTGGGGTATCCGACTACGAGCAGTACTTC. It codes for CATSGVSDYEQYF.

V usage is TRBV7-9 and J usage is TRBJ2-1; the match to TRBD2 covers 11 bases. Germline assignment: CDR1 SEHNR and CDR2 FQNEAQ (reference sequence). The CDR3 contains 18 residues. Trimming cost V 5 bases and J 3 bases; bases outside gene matches: 12. Here the CDR3 reads CASSPTGPLAGGYNEQFF. The CDR3 DNA sequence: TGTGCCAGCAGCCCCACCGGACCGCTAGCGGGAGGCTACAATGAGCAGTTCTTC.

This clone was detected once. V usage is TRBV4-3 and J usage is TRBJ2-1, with D hard to call. Germline V gene sequence: CDR1 LGHNA, CDR2 YSLEER. V was pared by 0 bases and J by 1 base, with 13 bases between. The CDR3 consists of 17 residues. Written as DNA, the CDR3 is TGCGCCAGCAGCCAAGATCGGAGTACCGGTTCCTACAATGAGCAGTTCTTC. Translation: CASSQDRSTGSYNEQFF.

This clone was picked up one time. CDR3 in DNA: TGTGCCAGCAGTTACGGGACAGGATTAAATCAGCCCCAGCATTTT. Its translation: CASSYGTGLNQPQHF. This chain uses TRBV6-6 with TRBJ1-5, with TRBD1 matching over 8 bases. Germline V gene sequence: CDR1 MNHNY, CDR2 SVGAGI (reference sequence). CDR3 size: 15 residues. After removal of 2 bases from V and 4 bases from J, the junction contained 4 bases not matched to a gene.

The gene calls are TRBV15 and TRBJ1-4; D remains unclear. The germline gives CDR1 LNHNV, CDR2 YYDKDF (reference sequence). V lost 5 bases and J lost 5, with 9 bases in between. The CDR3 runs to 13 residues. The CDR3 region is CATSGKQNEKLFF. The CDR3 nucleotides are TGTGCCACCAGCGGGAAGCAAAATGAAAAACTGTTTTTT.